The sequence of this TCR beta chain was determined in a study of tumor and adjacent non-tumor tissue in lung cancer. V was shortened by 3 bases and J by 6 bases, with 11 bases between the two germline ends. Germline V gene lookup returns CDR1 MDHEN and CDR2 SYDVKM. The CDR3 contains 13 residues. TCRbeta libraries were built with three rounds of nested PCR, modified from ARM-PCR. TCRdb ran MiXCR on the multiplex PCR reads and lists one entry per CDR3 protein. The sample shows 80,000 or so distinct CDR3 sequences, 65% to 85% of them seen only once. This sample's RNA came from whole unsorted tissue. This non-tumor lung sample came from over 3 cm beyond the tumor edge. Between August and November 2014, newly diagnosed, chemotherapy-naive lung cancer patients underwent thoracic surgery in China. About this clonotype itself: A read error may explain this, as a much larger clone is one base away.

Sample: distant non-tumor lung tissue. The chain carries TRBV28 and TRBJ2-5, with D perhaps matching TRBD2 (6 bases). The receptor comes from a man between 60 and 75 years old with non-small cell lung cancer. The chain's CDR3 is CASSFPGVQTQYF. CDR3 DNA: TGTGCCAGCAGTTTTCCGGGGGTGCAGACCCAGTACTTC.